Listed here are 23 T cell receptor beta chains from one sample, sequenced in a study of T cell changes during pregnancy in multiple sclerosis. Data came from immunoSEQ multiplex PCR; TCRdb stores just in-frame clones and leaves some out. The sample shows around 53,000 clones, 90% of them seen only once. Material: CD8+ T cells from peripheral blood mononuclear cells, obtained before pregnancy. The receptors were gathered from a female donor with multiple sclerosis, enrolled in a pregnancy study.

The CDR3 reads CASRILAGNEQFF. The CDR3 region has the DNA TGCGCCAGCAGGATATTAGCGGGGAATGAGCAGTTCTTC. The chain combines TRBV10-2 with TRBJ2-1; 8 nucleotides agree with TRBD2. The CDR3 totals 13 residues. The germline gives CDR1 WSHSY, CDR2 SAAADI. J gave up 7 bases and V 6 bases, and 5 bases lay outside the gene matches.

This clone is categorized as medium-sized. This chain joins TRBV6-1 and TRBJ1-1; no firm D call. Trimming shortened V by 6 bases and J by 1 base, and 9 bases separated the two germline ends. The CDR3 is made up of 13 amino acids. The germline CDR1 and CDR2 sequences are MNHNS and SASEGT. The CDR3 reads CASSSTENTEAFF. The CDR3 coding sequence is TGTGCCAGCAGCTCCACAGAGAACACTGAAGCTTTCTTT.

The V gene is TRBV27, the J gene TRBJ2-7; D is possibly TRBD1 (6 bases). Trimming cost V 8 bases and J 3 bases, with 17 bases left between them. The CDR3 is 14 amino acids. CDR1 is MNHEY and CDR2 is SMNVEV in the germline V gene (reference sequence). This chain's CDR3 is CASGVQGPNYEQYF. The CDR3 DNA reads TGTGCCAGCGGGGTACAGGGCCCTAACTACGAGCAGTACTTC.

The CDR3 coding sequence is TGCGCCAGCAGCTTGGCAGTCTCCGGGGCCAACGTCCTGACTTTC. Protein: CASSLAVSGANVLTF. The V gene is TRBV5-1, the J gene TRBJ2-6; D not resolved. Deletions cut 0 bases from V and 4 bases from J, with 8 bases between. The CDR3 totals 15 residues. The germline V gene encodes CDR1 SGHRS and CDR2 YFSETQ.

This clone has just a few counts. J is TRBJ1-6 and V is TRBV13; TRBD1 is a possible D gene (5 bases). There are 12 residues in the CDR3. V lost 6 bases to trimming and J lost 7 bases, with 7 bases between them. Germline values: CDR1 PRHDT, CDR2 FYEKMQ (reference sequence). The chain's CDR3 is CASREGNSPLHF. CDR3 in DNA: TGTGCCAGCAGGGAGGGGAATTCACCCCTCCACTTT.

The V gene is TRBV6-5, the J gene TRBJ2-1; TRBD1 aligns across 9 bases. The CDR3 contains 14 residues. V lost 2 bases and J lost 4; bases outside the gene matches: 0. Germline CDR1 reads MNHEY; CDR2 reads SVGAGI. CDR3 nucleotides: TGTGCCAGCAGTTACGGGACAGGGTACAATGAGCAGTTCTTC. This codes for CASSYGTGYNEQFF.

The rearrangement links TRBV9 to TRBJ2-7; D may be TRBD1 (8 bases). CDR1 and CDR2 from the germline V gene are SGDLS and YYNGEE. This CDR3 comprises 16 residues. With 0 bases removed from V and 5 bases from J, the gap between germline ends came to 18 bases. CDR3 residues: CASSVAGGDRSHEQYF. The CDR3 bases are TGTGCCAGCAGCGTAGCAGGGGGGGACAGGTCGCACGAGCAGTACTTC.

The rearrangement joins TRBV2 to TRBJ2-7, with a weak D call TRBD1 (5 bases). The CDR3 covers 17 residues. V was shortened by 0 bases and J by 4 bases, with 19 bases between the two germline ends. Per the germline V gene, CDR1 is SNHLY and CDR2 is FYNNEI. The CDR3 nucleotides are TGTGCCAGCAGTGAAGCCTCCCCTGCGGCAGGGAATTACGAGCAGTACTTC. Translation: CASSEASPAAGNYEQYF.

V is TRBV29-1 and J is TRBJ2-1; D not certain. Per the germline V gene, CDR1 is SQVTM and CDR2 is ANQGSEA. The V and J ends lost 4 bases and 6 bases respectively, with 4 bases between them. The CDR3 totals 10 residues. The CDR3 bases are TGCAGCGTTGTCGGCAATGAGCAGTTCTTC. Its translation is CSVVGNEQFF.

The chain recombines TRBV19 with TRBJ2-7; 9 bases map to TRBD1. J was trimmed by 6 bases and V by 6 bases; bases with no gene match: 12. CDR3 length: 15 amino acids. The germline V gene has CDR1 LNHDA and CDR2 SQIVND (reference sequence). The CDR3 is CASRETRDRVGEQYF. The CDR3, as DNA: TGTGCCAGTAGAGAGACCCGGGACAGGGTTGGCGAGCAGTACTTC.

The chain uses TRBV4-3 and TRBJ1-5; D possibly corresponds to TRBD1 (5 bases). Germline assignment: CDR1 LGHNA and CDR2 YSLEER. V lost 0 bases to trimming and J lost 6 bases, with 12 bases between them. The CDR3 contains 15 residues. CDR3 in amino acids: CASSQDRGVVQPQHF. The CDR3 region has the DNA TGCGCCAGCAGCCAAGATCGGGGGGTGGTTCAGCCCCAGCATTTT.

Comments on this clone: The junction does not match germline at one end; this may be a read error. The chain has TRBV29-1 and TRBJ1-4; 9 bases align to TRBD1. Germline V gives CDR1 SQVTM, CDR2 ANQGSEA. This CDR3 is built from 14 residues. The DNA of the CDR3 is TGCAGCGTTCAAGACAGGGGGGTTAATGAAAAACTGTTTTTT. Its protein is CSVQDRGVNEKLFF.

This clone is a singleton in its sample. V gene TRBV27 combines with J gene TRBJ2-7, with 8 bases that match TRBD1. Trimming took 5 bases from V and 2 from J; bases not matched to a gene: 14. This CDR3 spans 17 amino acids. The germline CDR1 and CDR2 sequences are MNHEY and SMNVEV (reference sequence). CDR3 sequence (DNA): TGTGCCAGCAGTCCGCAGGGGGCCCTCCTCGGGCCCTACGAGCAGTACTTC. Translation gives CASSPQGALLGPYEQYF.

V is TRBV2 and J is TRBJ2-3; 9 positions match TRBD2. The CDR3 covers 14 residues. Trimming took 10 bases from V and 4 from J; bases not matched to a gene: 9. Germline V gene sequence: CDR1 SNHLY, CDR2 FYNNEI. The CDR3 nucleotides are TGTGCCACCCACTACGCGGGGGGGTCAGATACGCAGTATTTT. Its protein product is CATHYAGGSDTQYF. Full variable domain (remainder filled in from reference TRBV2 and TRBJ2-3): EPEVTQTPSHQVTQMGQEVILRCVPISNHLYFYWYRQILGQKVEFLVSFYNNEISEKSEIFDDQFSVERPDGSNFTLKIRSTKLEDSAMYFCATHYAGGSDTQYFGPGTRLTVL.

CDR3 residues: CSLWLTSGGAVPNEQFF. The CDR3 DNA reads TGCAGCCTGTGGTTGACTAGCGGGGGGGCCGTTCCCAATGAGCAGTTCTTC. This sequence joins TRBV29-1 and TRBJ2-1; TRBD2 matches at 14 bases. This CDR3 has 17 amino acids. The V and J ends lost 8 bases and 6 bases, in that order; junction bases with no gene match: 15. Germline CDR1 reads SQVTM; CDR2 reads ANQGSEA.

This clone showed up just once. J is TRBJ2-3 and V is TRBV5-1, with D perhaps TRBD2 (7 bases). V was trimmed by 6 bases and J by 0 bases, leaving 14 bases between them. This CDR3 is 15 amino acids long. CDR1 is SGHRS, CDR2 YFSETQ, per germline. The CDR3 spells CASTGGRYSTDTQYF. The CDR3 DNA reads as TGCGCCAGCACCGGGGGGCGGTATAGCACAGATACGCAGTATTTT.

The rearrangement joins TRBV7-6 to TRBJ1-2; the D gene is possibly TRBD1 (5 bases). Looked up from germline, CDR1 is SGHVS and CDR2 is FNYEAQ. V lost 4 bases and J lost 8, with 17 bases in between. The CDR3 sequence is 14 residues long. The CDR3 protein is CASSSLGPRGGYTF. For the CDR3, the DNA is TGTGCCAGCAGCTCGCTTGGGCCGCGGGGCGGCTACACCTTC.

V usage is TRBV5-4 and J usage is TRBJ2-3; D possibly corresponds to TRBD2 (6 bases). Germline-derived CDR1 and CDR2 are SGHNT and YYREEE (reference sequence). The length of the CDR3 is 16 residues. V lost 4 bases and J 1 base, leaving 16 bases between the germline ends. The CDR3 DNA reads as TGTGCCAGCAGCCAAGATCAGGCTAGCGGCACAGATACGCAGTATTTT. Its translation is CASSQDQASGTDTQYF.

The V and J genes are TRBV9 and TRBJ2-3; 7 bases align to TRBD2. The V segment lost 0 bases and the J segment 1 base; nucleotides outside the gene matches: 5. The germline V gene encodes CDR1 SGDLS and CDR2 YYNGEE. The CDR3 covers 16 residues. CDR3 sequence: CASSVGYRGGTDTQYF. The CDR3 coding sequence is TGTGCCAGCAGCGTAGGATATCGGGGGGGCACAGATACGCAGTATTTT.

The chain combines TRBV11-1 with TRBJ2-6; unclear D gene. CDR3 size: 14 residues. Germline CDR1 is SGHAT and CDR2 is FQDESV (reference sequence). With 5 bases removed from V and 0 bases from J, the gap between germline ends came to 5 bases. CDR3 nucleotides: TGTGCCAGCAGCCCTTTCTCTGGGGCCAACGTCCTGACTTTC. It encodes CASSPFSGANVLTF.

The rearrangement uses TRBV14 and TRBJ2-4; 7 bases are a match to TRBD2. Per the germline V gene, CDR1 is SGHDN and CDR2 is FVKESK. V lost 1 base to trimming and J lost 2 bases; unmatched junction nucleotides: 5. The CDR3 is 16 residues long. DNA for the CDR3: TGTGCCAGCAGCCAAGCGCGCGGGACTACCAAAAACATTCAGTACTTC. Translated: CASSQARGTTKNIQYF.

The V and J genes are TRBV5-6 and TRBJ1-1; 8 bases map to TRBD1. This CDR3 has 14 residues. The trim removed 2 bases at V and 1 base at J, leaving 1 base unmatched. Germline V gene data show CDR1 as SGHDT and CDR2 as YYEEEE. Here the CDR3 DNA reads TGTGCCAGCAGCTTTGGACAGGGGAACACTGAAGCTTTCTTT. This translates into CASSFGQGNTEAFF.

The rearrangement uses TRBV5-4 and TRBJ1-3; 7 bases line up with TRBD1. J was trimmed by 2 bases and V by 4 bases; bases with no gene match: 3. Germline loops: CDR1 SGHNT, CDR2 YYREEE (reference sequence). This CDR3 has 14 amino acids. The CDR3 spells CASSPGTAGNTIYF. In DNA, the CDR3 is TGTGCCAGCAGCCCGGGGACAGCTGGAAACACCATATATTTT.